This is a list of T cell receptor beta chains from one sample in a study of cytomegalovirus exposure and HLA in healthy donors. Assay: immunoSEQ multiplex PCR; the TCRdb copy retains only in-frame clones and omits some. This sample has 110,000 or so clones, with 77% found just once. The sample consisted of PBMCs. These TCRs come from a man aged 18 to 30 in good health and CMV-seropositive. The CDR3 runs from the conserved cysteine through the conserved F or W. D genes are given only for firm matches. Size values are once, few and many counts, or a class for expanded clones, and some rows have none.

J gene,clone size,V gene,D gene,CDR3 protein,CDR3 DNA
TRBJ1-1,NA,TRBV5-1,NA,CASSLTGLSTEAFF,TGCGCCAGCAGCTTGACAGGGTTGAGCACTGAAGCTTTCTTT
TRBJ1-1,NA,TRBV19,TRBD1,CASSRTGVTEAFF,TGTGCCAGTAGTAGGACAGGGGTCACTGAAGCTTTCTTT
TRBJ1-2,NA,TRBV6-5,NA,CASSSGNYGYTF,TGTGCCAGCAGTTCAGGGAACTATGGCTACACCTTC
TRBJ2-3,NA,TRBV9,NA,CASSVSGLASITDTQYF,TGTGCCAGCAGCGTGTCAGGGCTAGCGTCAATCACAGATACGCAGTATTTT
TRBJ2-6,NA,TRBV5-4,NA,CASGGDFSGANVLTF,TGTGCCAGCGGCGGGGATTTCTCTGGGGCCAACGTCCTGACTTTC
TRBJ1-6,few,TRBV7-9,TRBD1,CASSPSGQGESPLHF,TGTGCCAGCAGCCCGTCGGGACAGGGAGAGTCACCCCTCCACTTT
TRBJ1-2,NA,TRBV7-2,TRBD1,CASSLPRTGENNYGYTF,TGTGCCAGCAGCTTGCCCAGGACAGGAGAGAACAACTATGGCTACACCTTC
TRBJ2-1,NA,TRBV19,TRBD2,CASSIIRDYTTGEQFF,TGTGCCAGTAGTATCATCCGGGACTATACTACCGGTGAGCAGTTCTTC
TRBJ1-6,NA,TRBV6-5,TRBD1,CASRSTGVNSPLHF,TGTGCCAGCAGATCCACAGGGGTGAATTCACCCCTCCACTTT
TRBJ1-3,once,TRBV9,NA,CASSVGLGPSGNTIYF,TGTGCCAGCAGCGTAGGACTCGGCCCTTCTGGAAACACCATATATTTT
TRBJ2-1,NA,TRBV6-5,NA,CASTRGGTYNEQFF,TGTGCCAGCACTCGGGGAGGAACCTACAATGAGCAGTTCTTC
TRBJ2-7,few,TRBV28,TRBD1,CASRPGTGSYEQYF,TGTGCCAGCAGGCCCGGGACAGGATCCTACGAGCAGTACTTC
TRBJ2-3,NA,TRBV30,TRBD2,CAWTRLAGVPDTQYF,TGTGCCTGGACACGACTAGCGGGAGTACCAGATACGCAGTATTTT
TRBJ1-1,NA,TRBV6-5,NA,CASSTAGMNTEAFF,TGTGCCAGCAGTACGGCGGGGATGAACACTGAAGCTTTCTTT